This T cell receptor beta chain was identified during a study of cytomegalovirus exposure and HLA in healthy donors (TCRdb year 2017). Regarding the study in general: According to an earlier analysis of 587 of the donors, about 179 million T cells yielded roughly 110 million unique TCR beta sequences and around 280 Gb of sequence data. Approximately 300 gigabases of sequencing data and around 80 million unique TCR sequences made up an early release that covered under 750 HLA-typed donors. The genetic ancestry cluster associated with self-reported Caucasian donors included about 84% of the 398 genotyped donors. The aim of the study was to test whether cataloging public T cell receptors could identify signatures of past pathogen exposure. The study profiled the T cell repertoires of around 700 subjects by immunosequencing and related them to cytomegalovirus serostatus. A separate validation cohort of roughly 130 different subjects was used in addition to the roughly 720-subject first cohort. To predict cytomegalovirus infection status, the study combined high-throughput TCR immunosequencing, statistical association of individual TCRs with disease status, and machine learning. In a later analysis, previously published TCR beta repertoires from 500 to 750 donors were re-analyzed and high-resolution HLA genotyping was added so that TCR occurrence patterns could be studied. Rather than drawing on any new phenotypic data, the later analysis identified candidate immune exposures from TCR beta sequences and the way those sequences occurred across donors. In an earlier analysis of several hundred of the donors, high-throughput TCR beta sequencing was used to judge whether each TCR beta V gene segment behaved as functional or pseudogenic. Donor age, sex, ethnicity and CMV serostatus were compiled alongside the repertoire data. A later genetic analysis used genome-wide SNP genotypes for about 65% of the roughly 670 donors, treating that subset as a discovery cohort. All discovery cohort repertoires had been generated using a single sequencing platform. Both class I and class II loci were covered by HLA typing, at four-digit resolution. The number of typed donors differed by locus: about 620-630 for A, B, C, DRB1 and DQB1; 500 to 550 for DQA1; 606 for DPA1; and around 470 for DPB1. Because of strong linkage in the cohort, a handful of DR-DQ haplotypes were treated as single units for association and clustering. Among a few hundred genotyped donors of the cohort, an average of approximately 240,000 unique TCR beta nucleotide sequences were sequenced per donor, around a sixth of them non-productive. Here is what the overall study found, with its caveats: Because counts were too low, roughly 17 rarely observed V segments, including chromosome 9 orphons, were left out of the earlier analysis of a few hundred of the donors. Compared with the roughly 710-donor mean, donors in an Asian-associated ancestry cluster had fewer N-insertions in productive TCRs, according to a later genetic analysis. A later analysis found that TCR association rates varied across HLA loci, with DRB1 alleles showing the most associated TCRs and HLA-C alleles the fewest. Across donors, most TCR sequences were observed very rarely, whereas some public TCRs were present in many individuals. Strong co-occurrence of HLA alleles, especially DR and DQ, made assigning TCR associations to individual alleles difficult. Some IMGT-functional V segments, including TRBV6-2 and TRBV6-3, could not be distinguished by the 87-base-pair reads and were therefore excluded. The authors suggested that the approach could potentially be extended to other disease states and immunological phenotypes. A later analysis found that HLA-associated TCR beta chains were more clonally expanded and had lower generation probabilities than equally common non-associated chains. An association between a missense DCLRE1C variant and V-gene and J-gene trimming of TCR beta chains was found in a later genetic analysis and replicated in an independent cohort. CMV serostatus was the only immune exposure information available for the cohort. Linkage disequilibrium might explain the correlated functional status among segregating V segments, but an unknown experimental factor could not be ruled out. A further reported finding was that TCR beta sequences accurately predicted the HLA-A and HLA-B alleles for most subjects in the first cohort. The presence/absence analyses assumed that sequencing depth was roughly uniform across donors, and that assumption may not be true. In the study, approximately 150 TCR beta chains were listed as associated with cytomegalovirus. In both the original and validation cohorts, the classifier was reported to diagnose cytomegalovirus status with high specificity and sensitivity. According to a later analysis, parvovirus B19, influenza, CMV and Epstein-Barr virus appeared linked to several top co-occurrence clusters. A later analysis associated about 18,000 TCR beta sequences with specific HLA alleles at a false discovery rate of 0.05. A few of the identified cytomegalovirus-associated TCR beta chains were confirmed in vitro to be specific for cytomegalovirus antigens. A later analysis found that most CMV-associated TCR beta chains appeared HLA-restricted, with HLA associations seemingly driven largely by CMV exposure. Broadly in line with IMGT annotations, most TCR beta V segments showed up in productive rearrangements about 90% or about 30% of the time in an earlier analysis of about 500 of the donors. This cohort had only TCR beta chains sequenced, and the lack of alpha or paired-chain data limited which features could be detected. A group of highly shared sequence variants was considered likely to be a technical artifact of the sequencing pipeline. Because HLA typing was unavailable for some donors at each locus, only the typed subset was used in association tests.

V gives up 5 bases and J gives up 9 bases, and the segment between their germline ends measures 8 bases. From the cysteine up to the phenylalanine, the CDR3 has a length of 11 residues. CDR3 DNA is the only sequence kept; it has 33 bases, read in frame from the first base. CDR1 LNHDA and CDR2 SQIVND are derived from the germline V gene (reference sequence). Library generation was performed with the immunoSEQ multiplex PCR assay. The multiplex PCR relied on a mix of 60 forward primers for TCR Vbeta segments and 13 reverse primers for TCR Jbeta segments. The CDR3 region of rearranged TCR beta genes was amplified from genomic DNA with a multiplex PCR assay. The Illumina HiSeq System was used to sequence the amplified TCR beta libraries as 87-base-pair reads. The paper's processing steps were these. Across the roughly 700 repertoires, a later analysis counted tens of millions of unique TCR beta chains, roughly 11 million of which were shared by at least two donors. Raw reads were error-corrected and collapsed into unique sequences by a nearest-neighbor algorithm in which closely related sequences were merged to remove PCR and sequencing errors. CDR3 sequences were aligned to IMGT reference sequences to assign V, D and J gene segments. For a sequence to be retained, a match of at least six nucleotides to both a V gene segment and a J gene segment was required. Rearrangements were called productive when the CDR3 lacked stop codons and stayed in frame with V and J; all others were non-productive. Following IMGT convention, CDR3 was defined as the stretch from the second conserved V-encoded cysteine up to the conserved J-encoded phenylalanine. The earlier analysis of 587 of the donors excluded sequences that lacked an unambiguous match to a single V gene segment. In an earlier analysis of around 600 of the donors, V segments were called functional above 56.7% productive rearrangements and were called segregating when the between-donor standard deviation exceeded 5%. A statistical classification framework was developed to diagnose cytomegalovirus status using the catalog of TCR beta chain sequences. In a later analysis, TCR nucleotide sequences were compared against IMGT/GENE-DB human TR gene sequences so that V and J genes could be assigned. A later analysis assigned CDR3 sequences and most-parsimonious VDJ recombination scenarios with the TCRdist pipeline. In a later analysis, each TCR beta chain was defined by its CDR3 amino acid sequence together with its V-gene family, and reads lacking a unique V-gene family were excluded. As a way to deal with suspected cross-contamination and a sequencing artifact, a later analysis dropped 450 to 600 nucleotide sequences that were highly shared and had low generation probability. For each public chain, a later analysis derived a clonal expansion index from normalized ranks of inferred template counts within each repertoire. A later analysis computed generation probabilities with a VDJ recombination model fitted to out-of-frame rearrangements, and checked the results against IGoR. In a later analysis, hypergeometric tests were used to score TCR-TCR, TCR-HLA and TCR-CMV co-occurrence, with a repertoire-size bias correction applied to TCR pairs. False discovery rates were estimated in a later analysis by permuting HLA or CMV assignments 20 times. In a later analysis, co-occurring TCRs were grouped using DBSCAN, with TCRdist sequence similarity added in when clustering inside HLA-allele-positive subsets. For co-occurrence clustering, repertoires with fewer than 30,000 or more than 120,000 public chains were excluded, along with 5 or 6 repertoires with anomalous nucleotide sharing. As stored in TCRdb, this immuneACCESS dataset retains in-frame rearrangements with V and J assigned. A fraction of the clones does not appear; measured against another copy, unresolved V genes explain less than half of the discrepancy, and the remainder lacks a known reason. V and J calls and clone size are given by that table; D and trimming were obtained from the DNA. This sample holds 150,000 to 180,000 clones; 74% were observed only once. Jointly, the top ten make up approximately 2.1% of the sample.

Details on this clone: Its antigen remains undetermined. It has no much larger one-base neighbor in the sample; base qualities were not kept.

In total, approximately 610 healthy bone marrow donors made up the cohort. At the time of sampling, every cohort member was nominally healthy, though immune exposures that went unrecorded were likely present. The donor tested CMV seronegative and was one of the 352 seronegative cohort members. Every donor gave a peripheral blood sample, and the peripheral blood mononuclear cells from that sample were used for TCR beta sequencing. The Qiagen DNeasy Blood Extraction Kit was used to extract genomic DNA from the blood cell samples. The V gene is TRBV19 and the J gene is TRBJ2-1, with no confident D gene call. This TCR derives from a man aged 25 to 40 in good health and CMV-seronegative. What was sequenced was PBMCs. The CDR3 protein: CASSRWSEQFF. The nucleotide sequence is TGTGCCAGTAGTCGGTGGAGTGAGCAGTTCTTC.